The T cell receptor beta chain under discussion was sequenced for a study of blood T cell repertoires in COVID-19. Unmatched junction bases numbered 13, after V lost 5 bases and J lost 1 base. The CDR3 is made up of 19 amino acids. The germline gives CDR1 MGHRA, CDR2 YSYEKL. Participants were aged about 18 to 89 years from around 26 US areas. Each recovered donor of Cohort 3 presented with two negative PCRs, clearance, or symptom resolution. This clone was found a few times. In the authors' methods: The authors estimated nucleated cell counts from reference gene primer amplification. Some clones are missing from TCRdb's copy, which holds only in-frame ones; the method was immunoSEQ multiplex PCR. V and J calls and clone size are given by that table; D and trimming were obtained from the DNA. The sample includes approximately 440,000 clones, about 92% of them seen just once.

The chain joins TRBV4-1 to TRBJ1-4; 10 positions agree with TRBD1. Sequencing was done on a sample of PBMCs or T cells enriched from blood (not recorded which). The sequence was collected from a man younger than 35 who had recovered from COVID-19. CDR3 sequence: CASSLTPGQGFRTNEKLFF. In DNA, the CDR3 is TGCGCCAGCAGCTTGACTCCGGGACAGGGGTTTAGAACTAATGAAAAACTGTTTTTT.